Here is one TCR beta chain with its context. Sequenced by immunoSEQ multiplex PCR; TCRdb stores in-frame clones only, minus some. This sample has around 180,000 clones, with 80% found just once. Germline V gene data show CDR1 as SGHRS and CDR2 as YFSETQ. With 0 bases removed from V and 2 bases from J, the gap between germline ends came to 11 bases. The CDR3 consists of 15 residues. The sample is drawn from a study of blood T cell repertoires in COVID-19. Study-wide context: The cDNA or gDNA used as material had been derived from T cells, B-cell-depleted T cells, or PBMCs.

The sequenced material came from peripheral blood. This receptor was identified in a man between 65 and 85 years old with active or convalescent COVID-19. V gene TRBV5-1 combines with J gene TRBJ1-2; D is perhaps TRBD1 (6 bases). Here the CDR3 DNA reads TGCGCCAGCAGCTTGGGGGCGGGGGCGAACTATGGCTACACCTTC. Translated: CASSLGAGANYGYTF.